One and the same sample provided the 19 T cell receptor beta chains below, sequenced in a study of shared clonotypes between healthy human individuals. Measured with immunoSEQ multiplex PCR; TCRdb has only the in-frame clones, and not every one. The sample lists about 1.9 million clones, about 94% seen once, with over 1.5% in the top ten. It was CD45RO-negative cells, positively selected for CCR7, that made up naive CD8 cells, with terminally differentiated effector memory CD45RA+ cells excluded. The sequenced material came from naive CD8+ T cells from PBMCs. The receptors here all came from a man younger than 35 in good health. Some clones in this sample may be carry-over from other donors' samples.

The chain links TRBV6-1 to TRBJ2-4; no reliable D call. The V and J ends lost 1 base and 9 bases respectively, with 7 bases between them. The germline gives CDR1 MNHNS, CDR2 SASEGT. CDR3 length equals 12 residues. CDR3 sequence reads: CASSEVGSIQYF. The CDR3 bases are TGTGCCAGCAGTGAAGTCGGTAGCATTCAGTACTTC.

This chain uses TRBV15 with TRBJ1-5; 8 nucleotides agree with TRBD1. V dropped 5 bases and J dropped 4; count of bases not matched to a gene: 7. CDR1 and CDR2 (germline): LNHNV, YYDKDF (reference sequence). The CDR3 extends over 15 amino acids. CDR3 region: CATSGGQAANQPQHF. Written as DNA, the CDR3 is TGTGCCACCAGCGGGGGACAGGCAGCGAATCAGCCCCAGCATTTT.

This clone has just one count. J is TRBJ2-7 and V is TRBV9; 7 bases align to TRBD2. Unmatched junction bases numbered 6, after V lost 4 bases and J lost 5 bases. Germline CDR1 SGDLS, CDR2 YYNGEE. CDR3 size: 13 residues. The CDR3 loop is CASSRVGGDEQYF. CDR3 coding DNA: TGTGCCAGCAGCCGGGTGGGAGGGGACGAGCAGTACTTC.

Concerning this clone itself: This sample includes further DNA sequences coding for the same CDR3. The chain has TRBV5-6 and TRBJ2-7, with D possibly called TRBD1 or TRBD2 (5 bases each). Germline V CDR1 and CDR2: SGHDT, YYEEEE. Trimming stripped 0 bases from V and 6 bases from J, with 7 bases between. This CDR3 contains 12 residues. CDR3 in DNA: TGTGCCAGCAGCTTGGCGGGGACCGAGCAGTACTTC. This translates into CASSLAGTEQYF.

A note on this clone: Other DNA sequences within the sample encode an identical CDR3. The V call is TRBV5-1, the J call TRBJ2-1; D is undetermined. The CDR3 consists of 13 residues. The germline V gene has CDR1 SGHRS and CDR2 YFSETQ. Trimming took off 0 bases at V and 4 bases at J, with 5 bases between the two ends. This CDR3 reads CASSLDRYNEQFF. The CDR3 DNA follows: TGCGCCAGCAGCTTGGACCGGTACAATGAGCAGTTCTTC.

This clone was seen just once. The V call is TRBV10-1, the J call TRBJ2-2; 8 bases are shared with TRBD1. V lost 6 bases to trimming and J lost 1 base; unmatched junction nucleotides: 1. CDR1 is WNHNN and CDR2 is SYGVQD in the germline V gene (reference sequence). The CDR3 length is 14 residues. The CDR3 bases are TGCGCCAGCAGCGGGACAGGGAACACCGGGGAGCTGTTTTTT. Protein product: CASSGTGNTGELFF.

Details on this clone: This specimen includes other DNA sequences encoding the same CDR3. The chain is built from TRBV7-3 and TRBJ1-1, with D maybe TRBD1 (5 bases). The germline CDR1 and CDR2 sequences are SGHTA and FQGTGA. Between the trimmed V and J ends, which lost 0 bases and 2 bases, there was a span of 10 bases. This CDR3 is built from 15 residues. CDR3 region: CASSLTGGGNTEAFF. DNA for the CDR3: TGTGCCAGCAGCTTAACTGGCGGGGGAAACACTGAAGCTTTCTTT. The full variable domain, in which reference TRBV7-3 and TRBJ1-1 provide the parts outside the CDR3, is GAGVSQTPSNKVTEKGKYVELRCDPISGHTALYWYRQSLGQGPEFLIYFQGTGAADDSGLPNDRFFAVRPEGSVSTLKIQRTERGDSAVYLCASSLTGGGNTEAFFGQGTRLTVV.

J is TRBJ1-1 and V is TRBV9; D not resolved. The germline V gene has CDR1 SGDLS and CDR2 YYNGEE. Trimming left V 0 bases short and J 4 bases short, with 16 bases between. The CDR3 is 16 amino acids. Here the CDR3 DNA reads TGTGCCAGCAGCGTAGCAGCAGGACCCAGCGGCACTGAAGCTTTCTTT. Amino acids: CASSVAAGPSGTEAFF.

In regard to this clone: Relative to the germline gene, one junction end is altered; a read error may explain this. The chain joins TRBV28 to TRBJ2-4, with D possibly being TRBD1 (6 bases). The CDR3 length is 13 residues. The germline CDR1 and CDR2 sequences are MDHEN and SYDVKM. CDR3 DNA: TGTGCCAGCAGTTTAACGGACAGTTCGGTAGGGGACTTC. As protein: CASSLTDSSVGDF.

The rearrangement links TRBV11-2 to TRBJ2-1; 8 bases fit TRBD2. The CDR3 is made up of 16 amino acids. Germline loops: CDR1 SGHAT, CDR2 FQNNGV. V shed 5 bases and J 1 base; nucleotides not matched to a gene: 7. The CDR3 is CASSKKLADSYNEQFF. Here the CDR3 DNA reads TGTGCCAGCAGCAAAAAACTAGCGGATTCCTACAATGAGCAGTTCTTC.

The V and J genes are TRBV14 and TRBJ1-4; no clear D gene. Trimming removed 1 base at V and 2 bases at J, with 14 bases between. Germline CDR1 SGHDN, CDR2 FVKESK. This CDR3 spans 17 amino acids. The CDR3 DNA sequence: TGTGCCAGCAGCCAAGCACTCCGTAGCAGTACTAATGAAAAACTGTTTTTT. Translation: CASSQALRSSTNEKLFF. The full variable domain, its missing parts supplied by reference TRBV14 and TRBJ1-4, is EAGVTQFPSHSVIEKGQTVTLRCDPISGHDNLYWYRRVMGKEIKFLLHFVKESKQDESGMPNNRFLAERTGGTYSTLKVQPAELEDSGVYFCASSQALRSSTNEKLFFGSGTQLSVL.

V gene TRBV4-1 combines with J gene TRBJ2-7; TRBD1 agrees at 7 bases. The CDR3 has 15 amino acids. Germline CDR1 and CDR2: MGHRA and YSYEKL. The trim removed 0 bases at V and 6 bases at J, leaving 8 bases unmatched. CDR3 DNA sequence: TGCGCCAGCAGCCAAGAAAGGGGGCTCTTACGCGAGCAGTACTTC. Protein: CASSQERGLLREQYF.

The chain couples TRBV7-2 to TRBJ2-2; maybe TRBD2 (5 bases). V lost 5 bases and J 7 bases, leaving 14 bases between the germline ends. Looked up from germline, CDR1 is SGHTA and CDR2 is FQGNSA. The CDR3 extends over 14 amino acids. CDR3 nucleotides: TGTGCCAGCAGCGGGCGGGTCAAAGTCGGGGAGCTGTTTTTT. Protein: CASSGRVKVGELFF.

The V and J genes are TRBV11-2 and TRBJ2-4; a weak D match, TRBD1 (6 bases). CDR3 length equals 18 residues. CDR1 and CDR2 (germline): SGHAT, FQNNGV. V lost 4 bases and J 6 bases, leaving 25 bases between the germline ends. CDR3 sequence: CASSSRPQGPGALNIQYF. In nucleotides, the CDR3 is TGTGCCAGCAGCTCCCGTCCACAGGGACCTGGCGCTTTAAACATTCAGTACTTC.

With regard to this clone: The same CDR3 is also encoded by other DNA sequences in this sample. The chain joins TRBV9 to TRBJ1-1; D possibly corresponds to TRBD1 (6 bases). Germline V CDR1 and CDR2: SGDLS, YYNGEE. This CDR3 is 13 amino acids long. The V end lost 4 bases, the J end lost 5 bases, and 12 bases lay between the germline ends. The CDR3 coding sequence is TGTGCCAGCAGCACAGGGCCGGGTACTGAAGCTTTCTTT. The encoded protein is CASSTGPGTEAFF. Based on the CDR3 plus reference TRBV9 and TRBJ1-1, the full variable domain is DSGVTQTPKHLITATGQRVTLRCSPRSGDLSVYWYQQSLDQGLQFLIQYYNGEERAKGNILERFSAQQFPDLHSELNLSSLELGDSALYFCASSTGPGTEAFFGQGTRLTVV.

The chain uses TRBV27 and TRBJ1-2; a possible D gene is TRBD1 (5 bases). Germline loops: CDR1 MNHEY, CDR2 SMNVEV (reference sequence). This CDR3 contains 13 residues. Trimming left V 2 bases short and J 6 bases short, with 10 bases between. CDR3 bases: TGTGCCAGCAGTTTAGCCAGACAGCATGGCTACACCTTC. It translates to CASSLARQHGYTF.

V and J are TRBV4-1 and TRBJ2-1; tentatively, D is TRBD1 or TRBD2 (5 bases each). This CDR3 has 16 residues. Germline V CDR1 and CDR2: MGHRA, YSYEKL. The ends were cut back, 3 bases at V and 5 bases at J, with 17 bases in the middle. CDR3 bases: TGCGCCAGCAGCCAGGGACGGACGGTTTCGAACAATGAGCAGTTCTTC. Its translation is CASSQGRTVSNNEQFF.

This clone was observed a few times. This chain uses TRBV2 with TRBJ2-2; D remains ambiguous. V lost 4 bases and J 0 bases, leaving 3 bases between the germline ends. This CDR3 spans 13 amino acids. CDR1 is SNHLY and CDR2 is FYNNEI in the germline V gene. DNA for the CDR3: TGTGCCAGCAGTGTCCCGAACACCGGGGAGCTGTTTTTT. This codes for CASSVPNTGELFF.

The rearrangement links TRBV15 to TRBJ2-1; D uncertain. From germline, CDR1 is LNHNV and CDR2 YYDKDF (reference sequence). Deletions cut 3 bases from V and 0 bases from J, with 12 bases between. There are 16 residues in the CDR3. CDR3 protein: CATSRAVGGSYNEQFF. The CDR3 coding sequence is TGTGCCACCAGCAGGGCTGTCGGCGGCTCCTACAATGAGCAGTTCTTC.